This TCR beta chain was profiled in a study of identical twins. Deletions cut 1 base from V and 11 bases from J, with 9 bases between. Germline V gives CDR1 SEHNR, CDR2 FQNEAQ (reference sequence). The CDR3 has 12 residues. With respect to this clonotype: As yet, its antigen is unknown.

Study-level results: In beta out-of-frame sequences, the excess sharing between twins was weaker. Zero-insertion analyses could be partly confounded by invariant MAIT and iNKT cells.

From the 5' RACE reads, TCRdb called clonotypes with MiXCR, one entry per CDR3 protein. The sample records 600,000 to 800,000 distinct CDR3 sequences, around 20% being singletons. These data also formed part of another study, on T cells expressing NK-cell markers. This second study says: Dominant NKG2C+ clonotypes accounted for roughly 1.0-8% of CD8+ T cells in roughly 6 donors.

The V and J genes are TRBV7-9 and TRBJ1-5, with no clear D. The TCR comes from a woman aged 18-29 years in good health. The sequenced sample consisted of PBMCs. CDR3 region: CASSLGVGAQHF. For the CDR3, the DNA is TGTGCCAGCAGCTTAGGGGTCGGGGCCCAGCATTTT.